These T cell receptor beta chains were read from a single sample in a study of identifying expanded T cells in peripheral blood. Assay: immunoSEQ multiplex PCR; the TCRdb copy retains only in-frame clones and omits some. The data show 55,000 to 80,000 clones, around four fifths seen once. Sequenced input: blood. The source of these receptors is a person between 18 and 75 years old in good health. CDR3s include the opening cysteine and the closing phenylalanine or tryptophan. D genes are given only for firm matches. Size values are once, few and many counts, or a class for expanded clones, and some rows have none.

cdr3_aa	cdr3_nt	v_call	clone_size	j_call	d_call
CAWSGYWPAGGTDTQYF	TGTGCCTGGAGTGGTTATTGGCCTGCGGGAGGAACAGATACGCAGTATTTT	TRBV30	-	TRBJ2-3	TRBD2
CASSLTGAGYGYTF	TGTGCCAGCAGCTTAACAGGGGCGGGCTATGGCTACACCTTC	TRBV13	few	TRBJ1-2	TRBD1
CASSKEARGYGYTF	TGTGCCAGCAGTAAAGAAGCCAGGGGGTATGGCTACACCTTC	TRBV27	-	TRBJ1-2	TRBD1
CSVPGHLLTDTQYF	TGCAGCGTTCCGGGACACCTTTTAACAGATACGCAGTATTTT	TRBV29-1	few	TRBJ2-3	-
CASSSLGGNTGELFF	TGCGCCAGCAGCTCTCTGGGCGGGAATACCGGGGAGCTGTTTTTT	TRBV5-1	-	TRBJ2-2	-
CASTLGGYEQYF	TGTGCCAGCACCCTGGGAGGCTACGAGCAGTACTTC	TRBV11-3	-	TRBJ2-7	-
CSVKEVSGRTYNEQFF	TGCAGCGTTAAGGAGGTGAGCGGGAGGACTTACAATGAGCAGTTCTTC	TRBV29-1	-	TRBJ2-1	TRBD2
CASRAYTEAFF	TGTGCCAGCAGGGCTTACACTGAAGCTTTCTTT	TRBV27	once	TRBJ1-1	-
CASSGGTLTSYEQYF	TGTGCCAGCAGTGGGGGGACCCTTACCTCCTACGAGCAGTACTTC	TRBV2	medium-sized	TRBJ2-7	-
CASSKTRTGELFF	TGTGCCAGCAGCAAGACCCGGACCGGGGAGCTGTTTTTT	TRBV7-2	-	TRBJ2-2	-
CASSALQAQETQYF	TGTGCCAGCAGTGCCCTACAGGCCCAAGAGACCCAGTACTTC	TRBV25-1	-	TRBJ2-5	-
CASSLNPSTAEAFF	TGTGCCAGCAGCCTAAACCCCTCAACGGCTGAAGCTTTCTTT	TRBV7-2	-	TRBJ1-1	-
CASSSQDDRNTEAFF	TGTGCCAGCAGCTCACAGGACGACAGGAACACTGAAGCTTTCTTT	TRBV11-2	-	TRBJ1-1	-
CASSSKGYGYTF	TGTGCCAGCAGCTCAAAGGGTTATGGCTACACCTTC	TRBV9	-	TRBJ1-2	-
CASSLSFRDRFSTDTQYF	TGTGCCAGCAGCCTATCTTTCCGGGACAGATTTAGCACAGATACGCAGTATTTT	TRBV25-1	-	TRBJ2-3	TRBD1
CASSQGAGGMNTEAFF	TGTGCCAGTAGTCAGGGGGCGGGAGGGATGAACACTGAAGCTTTCTTT	TRBV19	-	TRBJ1-1	TRBD1
CASSPPSRTEAFF	TGTGCCAGCTCACCCCCCTCTCGAACTGAAGCTTTCTTT	TRBV18	-	TRBJ1-1	-
CASRRTANTEAFF	TGTGCCAGCAGGAGGACAGCGAACACTGAAGCTTTCTTT	TRBV27	-	TRBJ1-1	-
CASSLVGGGTGELFF	-	TRBV7-5	once	TRBJ2-2	-
CASSFHGEVFYNEQFF	TGTGCCAGCAGTTTTCACGGGGAGGTGTTTTACAATGAGCAGTTCTTC	TRBV27	-	TRBJ2-1	-
CASSPEGFYGYTF	TGTGCCAGCAGCCCTGAAGGCTTCTATGGCTACACCTTC	TRBV27	-	TRBJ1-2	-
CASEGRSSGNTIYF	TGTGCCAGCGAGGGACGAAGCTCTGGAAACACCATATATTTT	TRBV6-6	-	TRBJ1-3	-
CASSTGLGGYTF	TGTGCCAGTAGTACCGGGTTAGGTGGCTACACCTTC	TRBV19	-	TRBJ1-2	-
CASSQDGNRNTEAFF	TGCGCCAGCAGCCAAGATGGGAACAGGAACACTGAAGCTTTCTTT	TRBV4-1	few	TRBJ1-1	-
CASSRKTGLNTEAFF	TGTGCCAGTAGTCGCAAGACAGGGCTAAACACTGAAGCTTTCTTT	TRBV19	-	TRBJ1-1	TRBD1
CASRDGEIGGYTF	TGTGCCAGCAGAGACGGGGAGATAGGAGGCTACACCTTC	TRBV6-1	-	TRBJ1-2	-
CASSRGLGEETQYF	TGTGCCAGCAGTCGGGGACTAGGAGAAGAGACCCAGTACTTC	TRBV7-7	-	TRBJ2-5	TRBD2
CASSLRTSYNEQFF	TGTGCCAGCAGCTTAAGGACTAGCTACAATGAGCAGTTCTTC	TRBV7-6	medium-sized	TRBJ2-1	TRBD2
CASSRDKNTGELFF	TGTGCCAGCAGCCGGGACAAGAACACCGGGGAGCTGTTTTTT	TRBV6-1	once	TRBJ2-2	-
CASSTRTGAATNEKLFF	TGTGCCAGTAGTACGAGGACAGGGGCGGCAACTAATGAAAAACTGTTTTTT	TRBV19	few	TRBJ1-4	TRBD1
CASSQEPSGANVLTF	TGCGCCAGCAGCCAAGAACCCTCCGGGGCCAACGTCCTGACTTTC	TRBV4-1	-	TRBJ2-6	-
CASSSVWGAEQYF	TGCGCCAGCAGCTCCGTGTGGGGGGCCGAGCAGTACTTC	TRBV5-1	-	TRBJ2-7	-
CASSLTGELFF	TGTGCCAGCAGCTTAACCGGGGAGCTGTTTTTT	TRBV7-3	-	TRBJ2-2	-
CASSSAGSPEAFF	TGTGCCAGCAGCTCGGCAGGGTCCCCTGAAGCTTTCTTT	TRBV5-4	-	TRBJ1-1	-
CASSKRERSSYNEQFF	TGTGCCAGCAGTAAGCGGGAGCGAAGCTCCTACAATGAGCAGTTCTTC	TRBV7-9	few	TRBJ2-1	TRBD2
CASSGTGGRAFF	TGCGCCAGCAGCGGGACAGGGGGAAGAGCTTTCTTT	TRBV5-1	-	TRBJ1-1	TRBD1
CAISGTGLMNTEAFF	TGTGCCATCAGTGGGACCGGCCTTATGAACACTGAAGCTTTCTTT	TRBV10-3	-	TRBJ1-1	-
CASSGSKLAGTAGTGELFF	TGTGCCAGCAGCGGCTCGAAACTAGCGGGTACCGCGGGGACCGGGGAGCTGTTTTTT	TRBV9	-	TRBJ2-2	TRBD2
CATGSGTSGSNEQFF	TGTGCCACAGGATCCGGGACTAGCGGGAGCAATGAGCAGTTCTTC	TRBV10-3	many	TRBJ2-1	TRBD2